The rows below give T cell receptor beta chains drawn from one sample of a study of blood T cell repertoires in COVID-19. Profiling relied on immunoSEQ multiplex PCR, and the TCRdb table lists in-frame clones only, not all of them. The sample includes around 92,000 clones, approximately 92% of them seen just once. The source material was peripheral blood. These receptors were collected from a woman of 80 years or more with active COVID-19. Each CDR3 is given with its conserved first and last residue. Each record gives: clone size, V gene, CDR3 protein. Clone size is shown for a subset of rows, as once, few, many or a class of expanded clone.

once | TRBV28 | CASSSLAGMGQTEQFF
NA | TRBV5-6 | CASSQTSGGWGNTIYF
NA | TRBV4-2 | CASNWTSGSGFGVGYEQYF
NA | TRBV28 | CATTQGEEGGKQYF
few | TRBV19 | CASSIEAGATYEQYF
NA | TRBV12-5 | CASGSGVSFADTQYF
NA | TRBV5-1 | CASSLSELAGGYEQYF
NA | TRBV29-1 | CSVAGGPYEQYF
NA | TRBV5-1 | CASSSPASGNEQFF
NA | TRBV18 | CASSPVGQYTGELFF
NA | TRBV6-2/TRBV6-3 | CASSRVSGRRYNEQFF
NA | TRBV6-5 | CASSPRTGSAGELFF
NA | TRBV24-1 | CATSSSGRGANEQFF
NA | TRBV5-1 | CASSLALLGLGNEQFF
once | TRBV10-3 | CAISQGEDTEAFF
NA | TRBV6-5 | CASSPGLAEGGEQFF
few | TRBV7-9 | CASTGTSGPGELFF
NA | TRBV10-3 | CATKGGKETQYF
NA | TRBV7-2 | CASSSGLALETQYF
few | TRBV28 | CASSFRRNTQYF
NA | TRBV2 | CASSVSGLQETQYF
NA | TRBV27 | CASSEVGGDSYEQYF
NA | TRBV27 | CASSLGPRRAWDEQFF
NA | TRBV21-1 | CASSKVGLEDTGELFF
NA | TRBV20-1 | CSASEVGETQYF
NA | TRBV27 | CASSLMGLQPQHF
NA | TRBV7-6 | CASSRRVNTEAFF
NA | TRBV2 | CASSVGQQYF
once | TRBV10-2 | CASRGTGASITYEQYF
NA | TRBV11-2 | CASSLDRVTYNEQFF
NA | TRBV9 | CASSIGLGSYEQYF
NA | TRBV7-6 | CASSYGLAIATDTQYF
NA | TRBV9 | CASSVTSGTDTQYF
NA | TRBV5-6 | CASSLMGPNEQFF
NA | TRBV27 | CATSRGDRGTYEQYF
NA | TRBV28 | CASKPRDTEAFF
NA | TRBV19 | CASSPEGASEQFF
NA | TRBV15 | CATSRATGYQETQYF
NA | TRBV28 | CASSPPTGSRNEQFF
NA | TRBV30 | CAWSDSPSNQPQHF
NA | TRBV9 | CASTPTGEMTDTQYF
once | TRBV2 | CASSARRGSSYNSPLHF
NA | TRBV7-3 | CASSFHQAGGPDTQYF
NA | TRBV3-1/TRBV3-2 | CASSQLAGGLETQYF
NA | TRBV3-1/TRBV3-2 | CASSQDWRGNQPQHF